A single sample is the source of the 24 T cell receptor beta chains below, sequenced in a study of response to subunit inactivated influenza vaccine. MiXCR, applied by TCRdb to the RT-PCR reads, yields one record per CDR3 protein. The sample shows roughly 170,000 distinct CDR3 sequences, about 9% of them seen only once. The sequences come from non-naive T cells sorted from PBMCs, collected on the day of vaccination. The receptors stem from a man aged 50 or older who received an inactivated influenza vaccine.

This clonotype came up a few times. The CDR3, as DNA: TGTGCCAGCTCACCCGATCTCGCACAGTTGCCGTACTTC. This sequence encodes CASSPDLAQLPYF. The chain links TRBV18 to TRBJ2-5; D gene ambiguous. Germline loops: CDR1 KGHSH, CDR2 LQKENI. With 3 bases removed from V and 13 bases from J, the gap between germline ends came to 18 bases. The CDR3 consists of 13 residues.

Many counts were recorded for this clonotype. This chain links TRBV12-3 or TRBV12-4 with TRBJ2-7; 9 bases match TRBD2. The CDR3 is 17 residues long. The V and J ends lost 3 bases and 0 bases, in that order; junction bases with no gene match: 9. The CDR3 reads CASSLSAGGLSSYEQYF. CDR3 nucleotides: TGTGCCAGCAGTTTGTCAGCGGGAGGTCTGAGCTCCTACGAGCAGTACTTC.

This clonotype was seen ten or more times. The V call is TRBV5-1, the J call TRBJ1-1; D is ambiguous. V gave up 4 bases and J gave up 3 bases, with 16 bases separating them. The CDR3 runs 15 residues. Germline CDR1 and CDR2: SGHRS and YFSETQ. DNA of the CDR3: TGCGCCAGCAGCCCCCGTCGACTCGGGGACACTGAAGCTTTCTTT. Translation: CASSPRRLGDTEAFF. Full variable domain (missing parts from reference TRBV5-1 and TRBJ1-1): KAGVTQTPRYLIKTRGQQVTLSCSPISGHRSVSWYQQTPGQGLQFLFEYFSETQRNKGNFPGRFSGRQFSNSRSEMNVSTLELGDSALYLCASSPRRLGDTEAFFGQGTRLTVV.

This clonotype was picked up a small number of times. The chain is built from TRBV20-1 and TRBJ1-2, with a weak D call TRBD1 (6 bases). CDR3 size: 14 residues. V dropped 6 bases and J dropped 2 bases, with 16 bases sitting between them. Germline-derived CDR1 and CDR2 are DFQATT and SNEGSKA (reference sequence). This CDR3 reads CSALGGRNNYGYTF. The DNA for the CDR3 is TGCAGTGCCCTCGGGGGGCGGAACAACTATGGCTACACCTTC.

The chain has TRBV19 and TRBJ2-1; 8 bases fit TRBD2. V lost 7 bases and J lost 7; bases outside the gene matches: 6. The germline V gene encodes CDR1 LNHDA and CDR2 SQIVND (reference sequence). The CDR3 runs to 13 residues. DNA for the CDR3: TGTGCCAGTAATTCCGGGACTAGAAATGAGCAGTTCTTC. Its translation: CASNSGTRNEQFF.

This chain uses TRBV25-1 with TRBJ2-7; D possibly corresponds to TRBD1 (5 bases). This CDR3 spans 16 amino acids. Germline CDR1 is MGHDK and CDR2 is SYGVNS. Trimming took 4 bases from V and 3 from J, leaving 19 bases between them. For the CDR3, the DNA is TGTGCCAGCAGTGGAACAACAGGTGCTTCTTACTACGAGCAGTACTTC. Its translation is CASSGTTGASYYEQYF.

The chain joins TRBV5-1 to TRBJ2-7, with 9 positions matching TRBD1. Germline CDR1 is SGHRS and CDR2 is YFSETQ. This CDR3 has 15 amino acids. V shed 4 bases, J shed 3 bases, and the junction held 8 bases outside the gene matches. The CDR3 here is CASSVTGGVFYEQYF. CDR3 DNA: TGCGCCAGCAGCGTGACAGGGGGGGTTTTCTACGAGCAGTACTTC.

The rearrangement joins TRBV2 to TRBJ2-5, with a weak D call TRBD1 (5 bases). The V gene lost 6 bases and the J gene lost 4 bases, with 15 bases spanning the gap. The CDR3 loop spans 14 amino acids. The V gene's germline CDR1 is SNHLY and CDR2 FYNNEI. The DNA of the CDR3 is TGTGCCAGCAGCATCTCCGTGGGGCTAGAGACCCAGTACTTC. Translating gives CASSISVGLETQYF.

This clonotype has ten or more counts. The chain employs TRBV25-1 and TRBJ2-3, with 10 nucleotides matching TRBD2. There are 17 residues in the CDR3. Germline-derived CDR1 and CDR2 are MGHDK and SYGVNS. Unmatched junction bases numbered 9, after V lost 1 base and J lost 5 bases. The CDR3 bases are TGTGCCAGCAGTGAATTTCCCGCTAGCGGGGGAAGAGATACGCAGTATTTT. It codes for CASSEFPASGGRDTQYF.

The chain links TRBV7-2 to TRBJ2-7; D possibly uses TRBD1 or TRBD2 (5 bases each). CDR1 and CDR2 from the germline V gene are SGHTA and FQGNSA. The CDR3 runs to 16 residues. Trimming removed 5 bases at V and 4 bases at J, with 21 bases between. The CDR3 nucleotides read TGTGCCAGCAGCGACCCCGGGACGGGTCCGGCGTACGAGCAGTACTTC. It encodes CASSDPGTGPAYEQYF.

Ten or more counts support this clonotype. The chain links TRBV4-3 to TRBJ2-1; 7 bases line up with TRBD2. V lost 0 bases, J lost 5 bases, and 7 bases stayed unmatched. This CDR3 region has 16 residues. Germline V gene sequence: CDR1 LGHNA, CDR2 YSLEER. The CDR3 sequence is CASSQDWEGQDNEQFF. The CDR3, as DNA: TGCGCCAGCAGCCAAGATTGGGAGGGCCAGGACAATGAGCAGTTCTTC.

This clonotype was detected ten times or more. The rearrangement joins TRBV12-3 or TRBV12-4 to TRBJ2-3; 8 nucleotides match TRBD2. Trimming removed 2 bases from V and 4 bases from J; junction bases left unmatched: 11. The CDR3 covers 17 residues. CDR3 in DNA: TGTGCCAGCAGTTTAAGTCCACCCCGGGGGGGGTCAGATACGCAGTATTTT. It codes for CASSLSPPRGGSDTQYF.

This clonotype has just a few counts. The CDR3 DNA reads TGTGCCAGTAGTATTCAGGACCGAAAAGAGACCCAGTACTTC. This translates into CASSIQDRKETQYF. The rearrangement links TRBV19 to TRBJ2-5; D gene uncertain. V was clipped by 3 bases and J by 3 bases, with 11 bases between them. This CDR3 has 14 amino acids. In germline, CDR1 is LNHDA, CDR2 SQIVND (reference sequence). The complete variable domain, with remaining parts taken from reference TRBV19 and TRBJ2-5, reads DGGITQSPKYLFRKEGQNVTLSCEQNLNHDAMYWYRQDPGQGLRLIYYSQIVNDFQKGDIAEGYSVSREKKESFPLTVTSAQKNPTAFYLCASSIQDRKETQYFGPGTRLLVL.

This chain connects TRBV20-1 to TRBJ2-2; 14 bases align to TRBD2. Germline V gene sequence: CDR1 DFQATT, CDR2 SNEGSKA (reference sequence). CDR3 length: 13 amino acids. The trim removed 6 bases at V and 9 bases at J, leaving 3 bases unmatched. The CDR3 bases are TGCAGTGCAAGGACTAGCGGGAGGCGGGAGCTGTTTTTT. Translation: CSARTSGRRELFF.

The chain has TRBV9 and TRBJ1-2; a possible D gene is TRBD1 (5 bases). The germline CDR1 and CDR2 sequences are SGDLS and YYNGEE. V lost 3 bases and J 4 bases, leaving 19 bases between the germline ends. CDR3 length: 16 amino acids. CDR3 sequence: CASSGWVVGQGYGYTF. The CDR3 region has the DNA TGTGCCAGCAGCGGTTGGGTCGTGGGGCAGGGCTATGGCTACACCTTC.

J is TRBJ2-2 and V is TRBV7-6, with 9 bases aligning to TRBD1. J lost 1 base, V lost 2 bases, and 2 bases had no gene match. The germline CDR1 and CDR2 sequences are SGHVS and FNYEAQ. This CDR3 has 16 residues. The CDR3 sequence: CASSLSGQGNTGELFF. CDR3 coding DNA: TGTGCCAGCAGCTTATCGGGACAGGGGAACACCGGGGAGCTGTTTTTT.

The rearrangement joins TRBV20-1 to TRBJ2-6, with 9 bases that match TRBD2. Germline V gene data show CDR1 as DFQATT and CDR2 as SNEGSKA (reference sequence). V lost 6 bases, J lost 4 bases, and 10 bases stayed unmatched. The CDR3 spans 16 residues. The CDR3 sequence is CSAQSGGLRGANVLTF. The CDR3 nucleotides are TGCAGTGCACAGAGCGGGGGGCTTCGAGGGGCCAACGTCCTGACTTTC.

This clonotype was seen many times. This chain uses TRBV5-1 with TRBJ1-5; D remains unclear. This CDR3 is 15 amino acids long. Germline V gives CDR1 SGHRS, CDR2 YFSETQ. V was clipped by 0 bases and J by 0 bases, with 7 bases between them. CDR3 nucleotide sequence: TGCGCCAGCAGCTTGGGGGGTTATAGCAATCAGCCCCAGCATTTT. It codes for CASSLGGYSNQPQHF. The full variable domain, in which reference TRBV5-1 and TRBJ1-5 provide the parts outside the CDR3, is KAGVTQTPRYLIKTRGQQVTLSCSPISGHRSVSWYQQTPGQGLQFLFEYFSETQRNKGNFPGRFSGRQFSNSRSEMNVSTLELGDSALYLCASSLGGYSNQPQHFGDGTRLSIL.

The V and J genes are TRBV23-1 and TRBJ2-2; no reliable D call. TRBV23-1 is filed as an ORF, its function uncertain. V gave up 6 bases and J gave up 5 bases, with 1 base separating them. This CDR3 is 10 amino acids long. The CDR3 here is CASRTGELFF. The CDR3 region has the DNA TGCGCCAGCAGAACCGGGGAGCTGTTTTTT.

CDR3 in DNA: TGCGCCAGCAGCCGAGGACTAGCGGGGGGTCAAGAGACCCAGTACTTC. As protein: CASSRGLAGGQETQYF. V usage is TRBV4-3 and J usage is TRBJ2-5; 14 bases are a match to TRBD2. The CDR3 is 16 amino acids. CDR1 LGHNA and CDR2 YSLEER come from the germline V gene. Trimming at V came to 4 bases and at J to 2 bases, leaving 3 bases not matched to a gene.

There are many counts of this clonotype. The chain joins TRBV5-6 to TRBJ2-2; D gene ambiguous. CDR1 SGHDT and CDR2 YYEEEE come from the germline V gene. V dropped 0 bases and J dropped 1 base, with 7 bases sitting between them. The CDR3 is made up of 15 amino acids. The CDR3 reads CASSLGARNTGELFF. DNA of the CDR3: TGTGCCAGCAGCTTGGGGGCAAGGAACACCGGGGAGCTGTTTTTT.

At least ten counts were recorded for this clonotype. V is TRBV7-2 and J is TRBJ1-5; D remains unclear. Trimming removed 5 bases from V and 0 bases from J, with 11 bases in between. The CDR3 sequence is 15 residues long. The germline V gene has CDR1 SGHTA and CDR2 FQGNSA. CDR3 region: CASSPTGSSNQPQHF. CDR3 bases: TGTGCCAGCAGCCCCACCGGCAGTAGCAATCAGCCCCAGCATTTT. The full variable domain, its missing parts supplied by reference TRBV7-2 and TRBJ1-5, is GAGVSQSPSNKVTEKGKDVELRCDPISGHTALYWYRQSLGQGLEFLIYFQGNSAPDKSGLPSDRFSAERTGGSVSTLTIQRTQQEDSAVYLCASSPTGSSNQPQHFGDGTRLSIL.

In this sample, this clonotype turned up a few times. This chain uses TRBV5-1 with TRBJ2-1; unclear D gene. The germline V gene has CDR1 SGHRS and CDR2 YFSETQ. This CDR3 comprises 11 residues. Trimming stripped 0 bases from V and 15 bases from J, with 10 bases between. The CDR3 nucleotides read TGCGCCAGCAGCTTGGCCGGAGAAAGGTTCTTC. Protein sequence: CASSLAGERFF. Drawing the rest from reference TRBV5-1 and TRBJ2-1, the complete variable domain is KAGVTQTPRYLIKTRGQQVTLSCSPISGHRSVSWYQQTPGQGLQFLFEYFSETQRNKGNFPGRFSGRQFSNSRSEMNVSTLELGDSALYLCASSLAGERFFGPGTRLTVL.

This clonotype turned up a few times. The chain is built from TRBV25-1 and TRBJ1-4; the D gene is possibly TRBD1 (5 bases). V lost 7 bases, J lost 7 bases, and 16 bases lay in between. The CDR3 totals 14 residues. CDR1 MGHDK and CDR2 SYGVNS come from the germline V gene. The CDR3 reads CASTSTVSAEKLFF. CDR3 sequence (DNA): TGTGCCAGCACCTCGACAGTGTCGGCTGAAAAACTGTTTTTT.